A single T cell receptor beta chain is shown here with its context. Its antigen is unknown. The record has no base qualities; no much larger clone is one base away. The library was prepared using the immunoSEQ multiplex PCR assay. For the multiplex PCR, a mixture combining 60 forward primers for TCR Vbeta segments and 13 reverse primers for TCR Jbeta segments was used. The CDR3 region of rearranged TCR beta genes was amplified from genomic DNA by a multiplex PCR assay. The amplified TCR beta libraries were sequenced on the Illumina HiSeq System as 87-base-pair reads. The published analysis was carried out like this. In a later analysis, 80 million or so unique TCR beta chains were counted across the roughly 610 repertoires, and roughly 11 million of these chains were shared by at least two donors. To remove PCR and sequencing errors, raw reads were error-corrected and collapsed into unique sequences using a nearest-neighbor algorithm that merged closely related sequences. Alignment of CDR3 sequences to IMGT reference sequences was used to assign V, D and J gene segments. For a sequence to be retained, a match of at least six nucleotides was required to both a V gene segment and a J gene segment. A rearrangement was called productive if the CDR3 had no stop codons and remained in frame with V and J, and every other rearrangement was called non-productive. CDR3 was defined by IMGT convention, running from the second conserved V-encoded cysteine to the conserved J-encoded phenylalanine. The earlier analysis of some 600 of the donors excluded sequences that lacked an unambiguous match to a single V gene segment. An earlier analysis of fewer than 750 of the donors classified V segments as functional when productive rearrangements were above 56.7% and as segregating when the standard deviation between donors was above 5%. A statistical classification framework was built to diagnose cytomegalovirus status from the catalog of TCR beta chain sequences. V and J gene assignment, in a later analysis, came from comparing TCR nucleotide sequences with IMGT/GENE-DB human TR gene sequences. Using the TCRdist pipeline, a later analysis assigned CDR3 sequences along with most-parsimonious VDJ recombination scenarios. In a later analysis, each TCR beta chain was defined by its CDR3 amino acid sequence together with its V-gene family, and reads without a unique V-gene family were excluded. In a later analysis, some 600 highly shared, low-generation-probability nucleotide sequences were removed to address suspected cross-contamination and a sequencing artifact. For each public chain, a later analysis derived a clonal expansion index from normalized ranks of inferred template counts within each repertoire. A later analysis computed generation probabilities with a VDJ recombination model fitted to out-of-frame rearrangements, and checked the results against IGoR. In a later analysis, TCR-TCR, TCR-HLA and TCR-CMV co-occurrence was scored with hypergeometric tests, and a repertoire-size bias correction was applied to TCR pairs. False discovery rates were estimated in a later analysis by permuting HLA or CMV assignments 20 times. In a later analysis, co-occurring TCRs were grouped with DBSCAN, and TCRdist sequence similarity was added when clustering was performed within HLA-allele-positive subsets. Repertoires with fewer than 30,000 or more than 120,000 public chains were left out of co-occurrence clustering, as were a handful of repertoires with anomalous nucleotide sharing. Entries here come from immuneACCESS through TCRdb and include only in-frame sequences with V and J called. Some clones fail to appear in such tables; in the studies checked, an unresolved V gene covers under half of the shortfall, and the cause of the remainder is unknown. V and J calls plus clone size are reproduced from that table; the DNA served to infer D and trimming. For this sample there are a few hundred thousand clones; roughly 90% appear just once. Around 2.1% of the sample lies in the top ten.

The data belong to a study of cytomegalovirus exposure and HLA in healthy donors (TCRdb year 2017). Broadly, across the study: An earlier analysis of roughly 500 of the donors reported more than 250 Gb of sequence data and 117 million unique TCR beta sequences from approximately 180 million T cells. An early release that covered several hundred HLA-typed donors contained approximately 300 gigabases of sequencing data and about 84 million unique TCR sequences. Of the roughly 400 genotyped donors, roughly 80% fell in the genetic ancestry cluster associated with self-reported Caucasian donors. The aim of the study was to test whether cataloging public T cell receptors could identify signatures of past pathogen exposure. The study profiled the T cell repertoires of hundreds of subjects by immunosequencing and related them to cytomegalovirus serostatus. In addition to the first cohort of around 670 subjects, a separate validation cohort of 120 different subjects was used. High-throughput TCR immunosequencing, statistical association of individual TCRs with disease status, and machine learning were combined to predict cytomegalovirus infection status. In a later analysis, previously published TCR beta repertoires from 666 donors were re-analyzed and high-resolution HLA genotyping was added so that TCR occurrence patterns could be studied. Rather than using new phenotypic data, the later analysis identified candidate immune exposures from TCR beta sequences and from how often those sequences occurred across donors. In an earlier analysis of 550 to 700 of the donors, high-throughput TCR beta sequencing was used to judge whether each TCR beta V gene segment behaved as functional or pseudogenic. Donor age, sex, ethnicity and CMV serostatus were collected together with the repertoire data. A later genetic analysis used genome-wide SNP genotypes for about 60% of the roughly 670 donors, treating that subset as a discovery cohort. Every repertoire in the discovery cohort had been generated on one and the same sequencing platform. HLA typing covered class I and class II loci at four-digit resolution. The number of typed donors differed by locus: 629-630 for A, B, C, DRB1 and DQB1; 522 for DQA1; roughly 600 for DPA1; and roughly 450 for DPB1. Because of strong linkage in the cohort, a few DR-DQ haplotypes were treated as single units for association and clustering. Across around 400 genotyped donors of the cohort, an average of approximately 200,000 unique TCR beta nucleotide sequences per donor were sequenced, and around 19% of those sequences were non-productive. Broad study findings and their caveats: Compared with the roughly 600-donor mean, donors in an Asian-associated ancestry cluster had fewer N-insertions in productive TCRs, according to a later genetic analysis. In an earlier analysis of under 600 of the donors, most TCR beta V segments were observed in productive rearrangements about 87% or about 30% of the time, broadly matching IMGT annotations. Cytomegalovirus status was reported to be diagnosed by the classifier with high specificity and sensitivity in both the original and validation cohorts. This cohort had only TCR beta chains sequenced, and the lack of alpha or paired-chain data limited which features could be detected. A total of fewer than 200 TCR beta chains were listed by the study as associated with cytomegalovirus. A later genetic analysis associated a missense DCLRE1C variant with V-gene and J-gene trimming of TCR beta chains, and an independent cohort replicated the association. Three of the identified cytomegalovirus-associated TCR beta chains were confirmed in vitro to be specific for cytomegalovirus antigens. According to the authors, the approach could potentially be generalized to other disease states and immunological phenotypes. A later analysis reported that several top co-occurrence clusters appeared linked to parvovirus B19, influenza, CMV and Epstein-Barr virus. In a later analysis, HLA-associated TCR beta chains showed more clonal expansion and lower generation probabilities than non-associated chains that were equally common. In a later analysis, most CMV-associated TCR beta chains were found to appear HLA-restricted, with HLA associations seemingly driven largely by CMV exposure. Roughly 15 rarely observed V segments, including chromosome 9 orphons, were excluded from the earlier analysis of several hundred of the donors because counts were too low. Immune exposure information for the cohort was limited to CMV serostatus. Because HLA typing was unavailable for some donors at each locus, only the typed subset was used in association tests. Most TCR sequences were observed very rarely across donors, whereas some public TCRs were present in many individuals. Linkage disequilibrium might explain the correlated functional status among segregating V segments, but an unknown experimental factor could not be ruled out. Roughly uniform sequencing depth across donors was assumed in presence/absence analyses, although this assumption may not hold. A further reported finding was that TCR beta sequences accurately predicted the HLA-A and HLA-B alleles for most subjects in the first cohort. A later analysis found that TCR association rates varied across HLA loci, with DRB1 alleles showing the most associated TCRs and HLA-C alleles the fewest. The sequencing pipeline was judged likely to have produced a cluster of highly shared sequence variants as a technical artifact. When HLA alleles, especially DR and DQ, strongly co-occurred, TCR associations were difficult to assign to individual alleles. Specific HLA alleles were associated with roughly 17,000 TCR beta sequences at a false discovery rate of 0.05 in a later analysis.

The cohort was made up of about 670 healthy bone marrow donors. At the time of sampling, all cohort members were nominally healthy, though unrecorded immune exposures were likely present. The donor tested CMV seronegative and was one of the 352 seronegative cohort members. A peripheral blood sample was collected from each donor, and TCR beta sequencing was performed on peripheral blood mononuclear cells. Genomic DNA was extracted from the blood cell samples with the Qiagen DNeasy Blood Extraction Kit. This TCR was recovered from a woman younger than 35 in good health and CMV-seronegative. The material sequenced was PBMCs.

The CDR3 loop reads CASLKRTSGGYEQYF. The sequenced DNA: TGTGCCAGCCTAAAACGGACTAGCGGGGGCTACGAGCAGTACTTC. Rearrangement joined TRBV2 to TRBJ2-7; TRBD2 aligns with 13 central bases. The germline V gene gives CDR1 as SNHLY and CDR2 as FYNNEI. V trim: 8 bases; J trim: 3 bases; unmatched bases: 7. Spanning cysteine to phenylalanine, the CDR3 consists of 15 amino acids. Only the CDR3 part of the read is kept: 45 bases, read in frame from the first base. Supplemented by the reference TRBV2 and TRBJ2-7 proteins around the CDR3, the complete variable domain is EPEVTQTPSHQVTQMGQEVILRCVPISNHLYFYWYRQILGQKVEFLVSFYNNEISEKSEIFDDQFSVERPDGSNFTLKIRSTKLEDSAMYFCASLKRTSGGYEQYFGPGTRLTVT.